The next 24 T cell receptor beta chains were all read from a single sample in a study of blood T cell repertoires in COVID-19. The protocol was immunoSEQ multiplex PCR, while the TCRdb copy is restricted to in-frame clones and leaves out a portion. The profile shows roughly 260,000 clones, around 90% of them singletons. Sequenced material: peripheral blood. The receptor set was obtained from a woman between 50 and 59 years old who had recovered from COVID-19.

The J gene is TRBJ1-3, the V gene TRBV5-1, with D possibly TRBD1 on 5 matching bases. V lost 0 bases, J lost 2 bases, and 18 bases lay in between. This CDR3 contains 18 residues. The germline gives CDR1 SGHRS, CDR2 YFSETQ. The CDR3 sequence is CASSLEGRQGSAGNTIYF. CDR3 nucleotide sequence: TGCGCCAGCAGCTTGGAGGGTCGGCAGGGAAGCGCTGGAAACACCATATATTTT.

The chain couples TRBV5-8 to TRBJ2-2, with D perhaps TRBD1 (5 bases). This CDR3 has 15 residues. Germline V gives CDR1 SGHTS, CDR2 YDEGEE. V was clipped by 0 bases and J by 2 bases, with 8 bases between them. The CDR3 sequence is CASSLGQLNTGELFF. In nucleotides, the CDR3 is TGTGCCAGCAGCTTGGGACAGCTCAACACCGGGGAGCTGTTTTTT.

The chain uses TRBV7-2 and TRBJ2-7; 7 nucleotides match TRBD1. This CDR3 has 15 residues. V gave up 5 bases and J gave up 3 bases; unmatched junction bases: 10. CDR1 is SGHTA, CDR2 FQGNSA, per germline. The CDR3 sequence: CASSQTSGQFYEQYF. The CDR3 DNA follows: TGTGCCAGCAGCCAGACGTCGGGACAGTTCTACGAGCAGTACTTC.

The CDR3 region has the DNA TGTGCCAGCAGCCCCATCTGGCCTGGTGATGAAGCTTTCTTT. It translates to CASSPIWPGDEAFF. The chain has TRBV7-9 and TRBJ1-1; D is uncertain. There are 14 residues in the CDR3. Germline assignment: CDR1 SEHNR and CDR2 FQNEAQ (reference sequence). The germline V and J ends were trimmed by 5 bases and 7 bases, with 17 bases remaining between them. Full variable domain (rest looked up from reference TRBV7-9 and TRBJ1-1): DTGVSQNPRHKITKRGQNVTFRCDPISEHNRLYWYRQTLGQGPEFLTYFQNEAQLEKSRLLSDRFSAERPKGSFSTLEIQRTEQGDSAMYLCASSPIWPGDEAFFGQGTRLTVV.

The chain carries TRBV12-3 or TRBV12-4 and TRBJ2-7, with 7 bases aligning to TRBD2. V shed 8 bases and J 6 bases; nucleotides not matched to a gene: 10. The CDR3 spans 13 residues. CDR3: CASGYTGGGEQYF. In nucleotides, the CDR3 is TGTGCCAGCGGCTACACTGGGGGGGGCGAGCAGTACTTC.

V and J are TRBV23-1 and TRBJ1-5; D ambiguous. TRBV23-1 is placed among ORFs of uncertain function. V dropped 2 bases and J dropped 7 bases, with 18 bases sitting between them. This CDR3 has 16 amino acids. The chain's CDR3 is CASSQEKSPPRQPQHF. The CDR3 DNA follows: TGCGCCAGCAGTCAAGAGAAATCTCCACCCCGACAGCCCCAGCATTTT.

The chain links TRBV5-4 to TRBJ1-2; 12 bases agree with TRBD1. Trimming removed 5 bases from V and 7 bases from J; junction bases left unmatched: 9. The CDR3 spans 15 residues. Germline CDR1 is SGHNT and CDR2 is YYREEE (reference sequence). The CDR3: CASSFPGQGASGYTF. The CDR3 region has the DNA TGTGCCAGCAGTTTCCCGGGACAGGGGGCCAGTGGCTACACCTTC.

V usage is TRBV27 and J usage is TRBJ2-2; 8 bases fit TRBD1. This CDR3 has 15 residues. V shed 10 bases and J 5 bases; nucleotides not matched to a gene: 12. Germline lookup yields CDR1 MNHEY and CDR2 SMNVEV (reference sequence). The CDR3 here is CATRGQGRGTGELFF. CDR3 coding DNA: TGTGCCACCAGAGGACAGGGAAGGGGGACCGGGGAGCTGTTTTTT.

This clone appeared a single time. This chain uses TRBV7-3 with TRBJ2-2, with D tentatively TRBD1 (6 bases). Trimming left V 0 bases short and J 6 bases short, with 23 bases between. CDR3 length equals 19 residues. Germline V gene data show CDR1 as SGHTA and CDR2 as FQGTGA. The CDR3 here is CASSLTSAPQGRRAGELFF. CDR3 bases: TGTGCCAGCAGCTTAACATCGGCCCCACAGGGACGGCGAGCCGGGGAGCTGTTTTTT. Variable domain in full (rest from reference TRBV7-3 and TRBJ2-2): GAGVSQTPSNKVTEKGKYVELRCDPISGHTALYWYRQSLGQGPEFLIYFQGTGAADDSGLPNDRFFAVRPEGSVSTLKIQRTERGDSAVYLCASSLTSAPQGRRAGELFFGEGSRLTVL.

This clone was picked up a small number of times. The chain's CDR3 is CASSHRGGGHGTEAFF. In nucleotides, the CDR3 is TGTGCCAGCAGCCACCGGGGAGGGGGGCACGGGACTGAAGCTTTCTTT. V and J are TRBV7-9 and TRBJ1-1; D possibly corresponds to TRBD1 (6 bases). In germline, CDR1 is SEHNR, CDR2 FQNEAQ (reference sequence). This CDR3 is 16 amino acids long. Trimming stripped 5 bases from V and 5 bases from J, with 21 bases between.

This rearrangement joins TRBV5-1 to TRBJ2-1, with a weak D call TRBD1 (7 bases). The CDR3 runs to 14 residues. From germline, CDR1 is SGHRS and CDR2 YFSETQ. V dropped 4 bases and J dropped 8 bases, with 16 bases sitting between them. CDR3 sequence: CASSQQGGMDEQFF. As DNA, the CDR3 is TGCGCCAGCAGCCAGCAGGGGGGTATGGATGAGCAGTTCTTC.

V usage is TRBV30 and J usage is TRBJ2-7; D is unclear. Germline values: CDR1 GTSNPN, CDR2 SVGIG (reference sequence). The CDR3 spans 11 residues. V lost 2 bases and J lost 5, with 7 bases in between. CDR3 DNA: TGTGCCTGGAGTTCTAGTCACGAGCAGTACTTC. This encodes CAWSSSHEQYF.

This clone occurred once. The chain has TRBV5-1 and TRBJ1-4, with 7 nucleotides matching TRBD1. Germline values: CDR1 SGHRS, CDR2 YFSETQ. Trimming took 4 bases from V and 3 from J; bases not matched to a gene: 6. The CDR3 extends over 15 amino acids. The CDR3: CASSPGQAPNEKLFF. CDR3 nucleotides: TGCGCCAGCAGCCCCGGACAGGCACCTAATGAAAAACTGTTTTTT.

CDR3 amino acids: CASSPNLVLMNTEAFF. The CDR3 DNA reads as TGTGCCAGCTCACCAAATCTAGTATTAATGAACACTGAAGCTTTCTTT. This chain uses TRBV18 with TRBJ1-1; D is unresolved. The ends were cut back, 2 bases at V and 0 bases at J, with 13 bases in the middle. From germline, CDR1 is KGHSH and CDR2 LQKENI. This CDR3 is built from 16 residues. Based on the CDR3 plus reference TRBV18 and TRBJ1-1, the full variable domain is NAGVMQNPRHLVRRRGQEARLRCSPMKGHSHVYWYRQLPEEGLKFMVYLQKENIIDESGMPKERFSAEFPKEGPSILRIQQVVRGDSAAYFCASSPNLVLMNTEAFFGQGTRLTVV.

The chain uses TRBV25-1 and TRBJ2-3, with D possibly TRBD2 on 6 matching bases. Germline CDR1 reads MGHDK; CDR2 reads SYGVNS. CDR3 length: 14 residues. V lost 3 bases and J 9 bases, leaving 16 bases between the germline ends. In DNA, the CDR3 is TGTGCCAGCAGTGAGTTCAAGGGGAGCGGGACGCAGTATTTT. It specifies CASSEFKGSGTQYF.

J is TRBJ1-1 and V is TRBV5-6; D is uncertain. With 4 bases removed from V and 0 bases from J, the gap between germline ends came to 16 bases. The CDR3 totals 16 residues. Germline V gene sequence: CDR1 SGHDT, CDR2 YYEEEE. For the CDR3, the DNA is TGTGCCAGCAGCCTAGCGGGCGGCTACTTGAACACTGAAGCTTTCTTT. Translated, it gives CASSLAGGYLNTEAFF.

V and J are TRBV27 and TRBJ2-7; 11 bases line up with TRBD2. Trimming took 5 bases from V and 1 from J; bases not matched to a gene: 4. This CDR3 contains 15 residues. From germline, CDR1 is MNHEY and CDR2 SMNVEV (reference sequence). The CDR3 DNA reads TGTGCCAGCAGTAAGGGACTAGCGGCTTCCTACGAGCAGTACTTC. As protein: CASSKGLAASYEQYF.

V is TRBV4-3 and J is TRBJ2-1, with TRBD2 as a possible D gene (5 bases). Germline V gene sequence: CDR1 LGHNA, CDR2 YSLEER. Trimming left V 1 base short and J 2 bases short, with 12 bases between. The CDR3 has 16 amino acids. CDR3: CASSQARTGAYNEQFF. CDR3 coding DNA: TGCGCCAGCAGCCAAGCGCGGACTGGGGCCTACAATGAGCAGTTCTTC.

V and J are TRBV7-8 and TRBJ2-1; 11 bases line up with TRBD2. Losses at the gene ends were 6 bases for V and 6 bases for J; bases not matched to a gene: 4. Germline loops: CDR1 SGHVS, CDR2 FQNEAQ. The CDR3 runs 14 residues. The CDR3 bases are TGTGCCAGCAGGATTACTAGCGGGGGCAATGAGCAGTTCTTC. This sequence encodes CASRITSGGNEQFF.

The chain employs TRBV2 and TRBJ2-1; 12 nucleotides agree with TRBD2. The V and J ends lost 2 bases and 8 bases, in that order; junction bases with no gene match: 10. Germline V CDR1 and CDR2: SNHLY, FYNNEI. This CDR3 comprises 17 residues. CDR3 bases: TGTGCCAGCAGTGAAAGCCTAGCGGGGGGGCTCTATGATGAGCAGTTCTTC. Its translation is CASSESLAGGLYDEQFF.

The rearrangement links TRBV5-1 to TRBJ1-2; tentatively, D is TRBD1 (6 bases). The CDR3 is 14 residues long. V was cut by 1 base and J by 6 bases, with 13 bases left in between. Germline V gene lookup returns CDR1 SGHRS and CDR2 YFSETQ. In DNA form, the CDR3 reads TGCGCCAGCAGCTTGAGGTGGGGGGGCGATGGCTACACCTTC. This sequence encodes CASSLRWGGDGYTF.

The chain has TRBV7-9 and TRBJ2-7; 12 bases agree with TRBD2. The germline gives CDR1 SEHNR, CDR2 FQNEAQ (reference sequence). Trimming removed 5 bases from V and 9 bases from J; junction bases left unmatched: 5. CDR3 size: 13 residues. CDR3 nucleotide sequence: TGTGCCAGCAGCCCTGGGACTAGCGGGCGGCAGTACTTC. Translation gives CASSPGTSGRQYF.

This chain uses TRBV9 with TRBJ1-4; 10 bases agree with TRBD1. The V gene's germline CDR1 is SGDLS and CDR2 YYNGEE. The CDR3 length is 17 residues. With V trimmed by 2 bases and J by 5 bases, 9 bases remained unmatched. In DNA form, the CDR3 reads TGTGCCAGCAGCGTGGGACAGGGGAGGGTTCCGAATGAAAAACTGTTTTTT. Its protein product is CASSVGQGRVPNEKLFF.

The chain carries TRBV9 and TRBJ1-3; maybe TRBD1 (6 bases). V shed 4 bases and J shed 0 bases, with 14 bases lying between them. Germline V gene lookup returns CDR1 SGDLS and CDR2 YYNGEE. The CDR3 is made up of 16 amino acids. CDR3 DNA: TGTGCCAGCAGCTCCTACAGGGATTTCTCTGGAAACACCATATATTTT. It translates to CASSSYRDFSGNTIYF.